The 13 T cell receptor beta chains below all came from one sample that was sequenced in a study of T cells in women clearing cervical HPV infection. Sequencing was performed with immunoSEQ multiplex PCR; in TCRdb, only in-frame clones are kept and a portion is missing. The table gives about 48,000 clones; the top ten clones make up about 1.5% of it. The specimen sequenced was blood buffy coat. The receptors originated from a woman aged 18 to 75 with a cervical HPV16 infection that either progressed to CIN3+ or cleared (not recorded which).

About this clone itself: The CDR3 end lies 3 residues beyond the end of the read and is filled in from the germline J gene. This chain uses TRBV19 with TRBJ2-6; D is uncertain. Germline V gene data show CDR1 as LNHDA and CDR2 as SQIVND (reference sequence). This CDR3 has 15 residues. Trimming took 3 bases from V and 0 from J, leaving 6 bases between them. CDR3 DNA (partial): TGTGCCAGTAGTATTTTCATCTCTGGGGCCAACGTC. Its protein product is CASSIFISGANV. In full, the CDR3 is CASSIFISGANVLTF.

Note on this clone: The read terminates 3 residues ahead of where the CDR3 ends, so the germline J gene completes it. The chain recombines TRBV5-1 with TRBJ2-1; no clear D. Trimming shortened V by 4 bases and J by 8 bases, and 19 bases separated the two germline ends. Germline V CDR1 and CDR2: SGHRS, YFSETQ. The length of the CDR3 is 15 residues. The DNA read from the CDR3 is TGCGCCAGCAGCCATCCCCGACCCCCGGCGGATGAG. This encodes CASSHPRPPADE. The complete CDR3 sequence is CASSHPRPPADEQFF. Based on the CDR3 plus reference TRBV5-1 and TRBJ2-1, the full variable domain is KAGVTQTPRYLIKTRGQQVTLSCSPISGHRSVSWYQQTPGQGLQFLFEYFSETQRNKGNFPGRFSGRQFSNSRSEMNVSTLELGDSALYLCASSHPRPPADEQFFGPGTRLTVL.

On this clone itself: The observed sequence ends 3 residues before the CDR3 terminus, with the missing tail filled in from the germline J gene. Other DNA sequences within the sample encode an identical CDR3. The V call is TRBV18, the J call TRBJ2-1, with 8 bases lining up with TRBD1. J was trimmed by 8 bases and V by 6 bases; bases with no gene match: 9. The CDR3 length is 14 residues. Looked up from germline, CDR1 is KGHSH and CDR2 is LQKENI. The DNA read from the CDR3 is TGTGCCAGCTCCCCAGTCGACAGGGGACATGAG. It specifies CASSPVDRGHE. The whole CDR3 protein reads CASSPVDRGHEQFF.

As for this clone: The read gets to within 3 residues of the CDR3 end, and the germline J gene fills in the rest. V gene TRBV19 combines with J gene TRBJ1-1; D possibly corresponds to TRBD1 (5 bases). CDR1 is LNHDA and CDR2 is SQIVND in the germline V gene (reference sequence). The CDR3 spans 12 residues. CDR3 sequence: CASTNQGSEAFF. The CDR3 bases that were read are TGTGCCAGTACAAACCAGGGTTCCGAA.

Remarks on this clone: The read stops 3 residues short of the end of the CDR3; the missing end is completed from the germline J gene. The rearrangement uses TRBV20-1 and TRBJ1-1, with 7 bases identical to TRBD1. V lost 7 bases to trimming and J lost 4 bases; unmatched junction nucleotides: 21. The CDR3 loop spans 17 amino acids. Germline V CDR1 and CDR2: DFQATT, SNEGSKA (reference sequence). The covered CDR3 bases are TGCAGTGGAAATGGCCAGGGGGGCGTAAAGTCTCCCACTGAA. Residues: CSGNGQGGVKSPTE. The entire CDR3 is CSGNGQGGVKSPTEAFF.

On this clone itself: The read finishes 3 residues shy of the CDR3 end, and the germline J gene is used to complete it. This sequence joins TRBV7-2 and TRBJ1-1; D possibly corresponds to TRBD1 (5 bases). The V end lost 2 bases, the J end lost 5 bases, and 9 bases lay between the germline ends. The germline V gene encodes CDR1 SGHTA and CDR2 FQGNSA. The CDR3 is 13 residues long. The part of the CDR3 DNA that was read is TGTGCCAGCAGCTTAAGGGGATCGACTGAA. Protein: CASSLRGSTE. The full CDR3 protein reads CASSLRGSTEAFF. Complete variable domain (other parts from reference TRBV7-2 and TRBJ1-1): GAGVSQSPSNKVTEKGKDVELRCDPISGHTALYWYRQSLGQGLEFLIYFQGNSAPDKSGLPSDRFSAERTGGSVSTLTIQRTQQEDSAVYLCASSLRGSTEAFFGQGTRLTVV.

The sequenced part of the CDR3 DNA is TGCAGCGGTATGAAGCGGGAGGGCCCAGATACG. Its protein is CSGMKREGPDT. The full-length CDR3 reads as CSGMKREGPDTQYF. The chain links TRBV29-1 to TRBJ2-3; 10 bases fit TRBD2. The CDR3 is cut off 3 residues early in the read; its end comes from the germline J gene. Losses at the gene ends were 7 bases for V and 4 bases for J; bases not matched to a gene: 8. The CDR3 is made up of 14 amino acids. Per the germline V gene, CDR1 is SQVTM and CDR2 is ANQGSEA.

With regard to this clone: The CDR3 extends 3 residues past the end of the read, so its final part is completed from the germline J gene. The chain recombines TRBV6-1 with TRBJ1-1; 7 nucleotides align to TRBD1. The germline V gene encodes CDR1 MNHNS and CDR2 SASEGT. The junction had 0 bases not matched to a gene; V was cut back by 4 bases and J by 1 base. The CDR3 has 13 residues. The CDR3 loop reads CASSGQGNTEAFF. CDR3 DNA, as far as it was read: TGTGCCAGCAGTGGACAGGGGAACACTGAA.

Turning to this clone: Read coverage stops 3 residues before the CDR3 terminus; the germline J gene supplies the remainder. This chain uses TRBV5-1 with TRBJ2-1; D is possibly TRBD2 (5 bases). Germline V CDR1 and CDR2: SGHRS, YFSETQ. The CDR3 length is 14 residues. Trimming cost V 2 bases and J 7 bases, with 13 bases left between them. Incomplete CDR3 DNA: TGCGCCAGCAGCTTACTAGAACCGCTTAATGAG. This encodes CASSLLEPLNE. The entire CDR3 sequence reads CASSLLEPLNEQFF.

A word on this clone: Read sequence stops 3 residues before the CDR3 end, and the germline J gene provides the missing end. This chain uses TRBV19 with TRBJ2-7; no clear D. CDR1 LNHDA and CDR2 SQIVND come from the germline V gene (reference sequence). Trimming cost V 4 bases and J 4 bases, with 8 bases left between them. This CDR3 is built from 12 residues. The DNA read from the CDR3 is TGTGCCAGTAGTACGACTCCGTACGAG. Translated, it gives CASSTTPYE. The full CDR3 is CASSTTPYEQYF.

For this clone: The CDR3 is cut off 3 residues early in the read; its end comes from the germline J gene. The chain carries TRBV20-1 and TRBJ2-1, with 8 bases identical to TRBD2. The V gene end was trimmed by 4 bases and the J gene end by 8 bases; junction bases not matched to a gene: 13. Germline V lookup: CDR1 DFQATT, CDR2 SNEGSKA (reference sequence). The CDR3 runs 15 residues. The CDR3 DNA, read in part, is TGCAGTGCTACTCCGCCGGGACTAGTAGGCGATGAG. Translating it yields CSATPPGLVGDE. The complete CDR3 sequence is CSATPPGLVGDEQFF.

A note on this clone: The DNA ends 3 residues before the CDR3 does, and the rest of the CDR3 is filled in from the germline J gene. The V call is TRBV30, the J call TRBJ2-7, with a tentative D call TRBD1 (5 bases). CDR3 length equals 12 residues. Trimming shortened V by 1 base and J by 5 bases, and 9 bases separated the two germline ends. CDR1 and CDR2 (germline): GTSNPN, SVGIG (reference sequence). CDR3 DNA, as far as it was read: TGTGCCTGGAGTGCAGGGTTGGACGAG. This translates into CAWSAGLDE. In full, the CDR3 is CAWSAGLDEQYF. Full variable domain (remainder filled in from reference TRBV30 and TRBJ2-7): SQTIHQWPATLVQPVGSPLSLECTVEGTSNPNLYWYRQAAGRGLQLLFYSVGIGQISSEVPQNLSASRPQDRQFILSSKKLLLSDSGFYLCAWSAGLDEQYFGPGTRLTVT.

About this clone itself: With the read ending 3 residues before the CDR3 end, the germline J gene is used to fill in that end. The V and J genes are TRBV18 and TRBJ2-7; a possible D gene is TRBD1 (6 bases). This CDR3 is 15 amino acids long. Between the trimmed V and J ends, which lost 3 bases and 2 bases, there was a span of 14 bases. Germline V gene sequence: CDR1 KGHSH, CDR2 LQKENI. CDR3 region: CASSPTTGRTYEQYF. Incomplete CDR3 DNA: TGTGCCAGCTCACCGACGACAGGCCGGACCTACGAG.